Following are 20 T cell receptor beta chains from one sample sequenced in a study of cytomegalovirus exposure and HLA in healthy donors. PCR amplification relied on 60 Vbeta primers (plus 13 Jbeta primers). The data were produced by immunoSEQ multiplex PCR, yet TCRdb's version contains in-frame clones alone and is incomplete. The sample yields some 150,000 clones, roughly 80% seen once. The material sequenced was PBMCs. All receptors come from a woman aged 45-59 years in good health and CMV-seropositive.

V and J are TRBV30 and TRBJ2-7, with D tentatively TRBD2 (6 bases). V was pared by 2 bases and J by 2 bases, with 16 bases between. Germline V gene lookup returns CDR1 GTSNPN and CDR2 SVGIG (reference sequence). This CDR3 comprises 15 residues. Here the CDR3 DNA reads TGTGCCTGGAGTCCGACCGGGACTTGGGCCTACGAGCAGTACTTC. It translates to CAWSPTGTWAYEQYF. Full variable domain (remainder filled in from reference TRBV30 and TRBJ2-7): SQTIHQWPATLVQPVGSPLSLECTVEGTSNPNLYWYRQAAGRGLQLLFYSVGIGQISSEVPQNLSASRPQDRQFILSSKKLLLSDSGFYLCAWSPTGTWAYEQYFGPGTRLTVT.

V gene TRBV6-6 combines with J gene TRBJ2-3; D perhaps matches TRBD1 (6 bases). V lost 7 bases and J lost 7, with 15 bases in between. CDR1 MNHNY and CDR2 SVGAGI come from the germline V gene (reference sequence). The CDR3 totals 13 residues. CDR3 sequence reads: CASTSEQGYTQYF. CDR3 nucleotides: TGTGCCAGCACCTCCGAACAGGGATATACGCAGTATTTT.

The chain recombines TRBV7-2 with TRBJ2-3; D gene uncertain. Trimming removed 6 bases at V and 2 bases at J, with 12 bases between. The V gene's germline CDR1 is SGHTA and CDR2 FQGNSA. The CDR3 loop spans 14 amino acids. The DNA of the CDR3 is TGTGCCAGCAGTTATCTAGGAGCCACAGATACGCAGTATTTT. This encodes CASSYLGATDTQYF.

The V gene is TRBV2, the J gene TRBJ2-7; TRBD2 might be the D (6 bases). The V end was cut by 5 bases, the J end by 5 bases, with 13 bases between. Germline V lookup: CDR1 SNHLY, CDR2 FYNNEI. This CDR3 contains 13 residues. CDR3 region: CASSWRVGDEQYF. Written as DNA, the CDR3 is TGTGCCAGCAGTTGGAGGGTTGGAGACGAGCAGTACTTC.

This chain links TRBV29-1 with TRBJ2-3; TRBD1 aligns across 8 bases. The CDR3 loop spans 13 amino acids. Trimming removed 5 bases from V and 3 bases from J; junction bases left unmatched: 4. Germline CDR1 SQVTM, CDR2 ANQGSEA. The chain's CDR3 is CSVPGQGTDTQYF. The CDR3 DNA follows: TGCAGCGTTCCAGGACAGGGTACAGATACGCAGTATTTT.

This clone occurred once. The chain employs TRBV5-6 and TRBJ1-5, with D tentatively TRBD1 (6 bases). Germline V gene lookup returns CDR1 SGHDT and CDR2 YYEEEE. The V end was cut by 4 bases, the J end by 0 bases, with 11 bases between. The CDR3 runs to 15 residues. CDR3 sequence: CASSPDSNSNQPQHF. Here the CDR3 DNA reads TGTGCCAGCAGCCCGGACAGTAATAGCAATCAGCCCCAGCATTTT.

J is TRBJ2-3 and V is TRBV9; TRBD1 is a possible D gene (5 bases). The germline CDR1 and CDR2 sequences are SGDLS and YYNGEE. V was pared by 7 bases and J by 4 bases, with 10 bases between. The CDR3 loop spans 12 amino acids. CDR3 in amino acids: CASEGVADTQYF. CDR3 nucleotide sequence: TGTGCCAGCGAAGGGGTAGCAGATACGCAGTATTTT.

This clone occurred once. The J gene is TRBJ1-3, the V gene TRBV7-2; 8 nucleotides align to TRBD1. The CDR3 sequence is 15 residues long. CDR1 and CDR2 (germline): SGHTA, FQGNSA. The V and J ends lost 2 bases and 4 bases, in that order; junction bases with no gene match: 4. CDR3 protein: CASSLRQGFGNTIYF. CDR3 sequence (DNA): TGTGCCAGCAGCTTACGACAGGGGTTCGGAAACACCATATATTTT.

This chain links TRBV25-1 with TRBJ2-3; TRBD2 might be the D (6 bases). Germline CDR1 MGHDK, CDR2 SYGVNS. The CDR3 loop spans 14 amino acids. Trimming stripped 6 bases from V and 2 bases from J, with 12 bases between. The CDR3 coding sequence is TGTGCCAGCAGAGGAGGGCTAAACACAGATACGCAGTATTTT. Amino acid sequence: CASRGGLNTDTQYF.

The rearrangement uses TRBV11-2 and TRBJ1-1; D not resolved. Germline CDR1 is SGHAT and CDR2 is FQNNGV. Trimming cost V 2 bases and J 8 bases, with 9 bases left between them. The CDR3 sequence is 12 residues long. The CDR3 loop is CASSLTGREAFF. CDR3 in DNA: TGTGCCAGCAGCTTAACCGGCAGGGAAGCTTTCTTT.

The CDR3 reads CASSATSGGANEQFF. DNA of the CDR3: TGTGCCAGCAGCGCAACTAGCGGGGGGGCCAATGAGCAGTTCTTC. V gene TRBV13 combines with J gene TRBJ2-1; 13 bases align to TRBD2. The CDR3 loop spans 15 amino acids. The V segment lost 5 bases and the J segment 6 bases; nucleotides outside the gene matches: 4. Germline V gene sequence: CDR1 PRHDT, CDR2 FYEKMQ (reference sequence). The variable domain in full, completed from reference TRBV13 and TRBJ2-1, reads AAGVIQSPRHLIKEKRETATLKCYPIPRHDTVYWYQQGPGQDPQFLISFYEKMQSDKGSIPDRFSAQQFSDYHSELNMSSLELGDSALYFCASSATSGGANEQFFGPGTRLTVL.

This clone was found once. J is TRBJ2-7 and V is TRBV6-1; D is undetermined. Trimming shortened V by 3 bases and J by 3 bases, and 12 bases separated the two germline ends. Germline CDR1 reads MNHNS; CDR2 reads SASEGT. CDR3 length: 14 amino acids. CDR3 sequence reads: CASSDFGDFYEQYF. CDR3 DNA sequence: TGTGCCAGCAGTGATTTTGGAGACTTCTACGAGCAGTACTTC.

CDR3 nucleotide sequence: TGTGCCAGCACCTTAGACGGGGGTCAGCCCCAGCATTTT. The encoded protein is CASTLDGGQPQHF. The rearrangement links TRBV5-4 to TRBJ1-5; tentatively, D is TRBD1 (5 bases). Germline loops: CDR1 SGHNT, CDR2 YYREEE (reference sequence). CDR3 size: 13 residues. The V and J ends lost 6 bases and 6 bases respectively, with 13 bases between them.

This chain connects TRBV5-8 to TRBJ2-7, with D perhaps TRBD2 (6 bases). The CDR3 consists of 13 residues. Germline loops: CDR1 SGHTS, CDR2 YDEGEE. V was pared by 1 base and J by 3 bases, with 8 bases between. In DNA form, the CDR3 reads TGTGCCAGCAGCTTGCAGGGAGGCTACGAGCAGTACTTC. This translates into CASSLQGGYEQYF.

The V call is TRBV9, the J call TRBJ2-3, with TRBD2 matching over 7 bases. Trimming removed 4 bases from V and 5 bases from J; junction bases left unmatched: 4. The length of the CDR3 is 13 residues. Germline V CDR1 and CDR2: SGDLS, YYNGEE. CDR3 sequence reads: CASSPGLVDTQYF. The CDR3 coding sequence is TGTGCCAGCAGCCCAGGACTAGTAGATACGCAGTATTTT.

This clone was counted a few times. The chain combines TRBV6-1 with TRBJ2-3, with a possible D match to TRBD1 (5 bases). This CDR3 comprises 13 residues. V was shortened by 4 bases and J by 7 bases, with 12 bases between the two germline ends. The V gene's germline CDR1 is MNHNS and CDR2 SASEGT. The CDR3 spells CASSGHKGYTQYF. Here the CDR3 DNA reads TGTGCCAGCAGTGGCCATAAGGGGTATACGCAGTATTTT.

This clone was seen once. CDR3 coding DNA: TGTGCCACTAAGATGGAGGAGACCCAGTACTTC. Encoded protein: CATKMEETQYF. J is TRBJ2-5 and V is TRBV2; D uncertain. This CDR3 comprises 11 residues. Germline CDR1 SNHLY, CDR2 FYNNEI. V dropped 10 bases and J dropped 5 bases, with 11 bases sitting between them.

The chain combines TRBV6-1 with TRBJ2-3, with D tentatively TRBD2 (6 bases). Germline CDR1 is MNHNS and CDR2 is SASEGT. V lost 1 base and J lost 8, with 16 bases in between. The CDR3 is 15 amino acids. The CDR3 region has the DNA TGTGCCAGCAGTGAAGTGGGACTCTGGATGGGTACGCAGTATTTT. Its protein product is CASSEVGLWMGTQYF.

This sequence joins TRBV6-5 and TRBJ1-1; unclear D gene. CDR3 length equals 15 residues. Germline lookup yields CDR1 MNHEY and CDR2 SVGAGI. Trimming removed 4 bases at V and 4 bases at J, with 16 bases between. CDR3 in amino acids: CASSFFTTRGTEAFF. The CDR3 nucleotides are TGTGCCAGCAGTTTTTTCACCACCCGGGGCACTGAAGCTTTCTTT.

The chain uses TRBV5-1 and TRBJ1-1; no clear D gene. Germline CDR1 reads SGHRS; CDR2 reads YFSETQ. Trimming stripped 3 bases from V and 1 base from J, with 4 bases between. This CDR3 spans 12 amino acids. The CDR3 sequence is CASSSKNTEAFF. In nucleotides, the CDR3 is TGCGCCAGCAGCTCTAAGAACACTGAAGCTTTCTTT.